These T cell receptor beta chains were read from a single sample in a study of T-cell memory formation after mild COVID-19. MiXCR was run by TCRdb on the 5' RACE reads, yielding one entry per CDR3 protein. The repertoire holds approximately 240,000 distinct CDR3 sequences, with 15% to 20% as singletons. Input material: PBMCs or a T cell subset sorted from them (not recorded which). All receptors derive from a man aged 18-30 years who had mild COVID-19 (a few samples of this study predate the infection). Cell type and time point are not known. CDR3s include the opening cysteine and the closing phenylalanine or tryptophan. A D gene is named only where the DNA matches it firmly. Where a row states a size, it is once, few, many or the class of an expanded clone; other rows omit it.

D: TRBD2
V: TRBV5-1
size: few
J: TRBJ2-3
DNA: TGCGCCAGCAGCTTGGTGACTAGCGGGGGGGCAGATACGCAGTATTTT
CDR3: CASSLVTSGGADTQYF

D: TRBD2
V: TRBV7-2
size: few
J: TRBJ2-3
DNA: TGTGCCAGCAGCTTAGATGGGACTACCACAGATACGCAGTATTTT
CDR3: CASSLDGTTTDTQYF

D: NA
V: TRBV6-2/TRBV6-3
size: NA
J: TRBJ1-2
DNA: TGTGCCAGCAGTTATAAGTCTAACTATGGCTACACCTTC
CDR3: CASSYKSNYGYTF

D: NA
V: TRBV12-3/TRBV12-4
size: NA
J: TRBJ2-3
DNA: TGTGCCAGCAGTTCTCCGGGAGAACCGCAGTATTTT
CDR3: CASSSPGEPQYF

D: TRBD1
V: TRBV7-2
size: NA
J: TRBJ1-1
DNA: TGTGCCAGCAGCTCCAGGGGGGGTGACACTGAAGCTTTCTTT
CDR3: CASSSRGGDTEAFF

D: NA
V: TRBV19
size: NA
J: TRBJ2-7
DNA: TGTGCCACCAATTCCGGGACGGCGGGTTACGAGCAGTACTTC
CDR3: CATNSGTAGYEQYF

D: NA
V: TRBV9
size: few
J: TRBJ2-3
DNA: TGTGCCAGCAGCGTAGATCCGACTTCAGATACGCAGTATTTT
CDR3: CASSVDPTSDTQYF

D: NA
V: TRBV12-3/TRBV12-4
size: few
J: TRBJ2-2
DNA: TGTGCCAGCCGTAATCTCGGGGAGCTGTTTTTT
CDR3: CASRNLGELFF

D: NA
V: TRBV21-1
size: few
J: TRBJ1-1
DNA: TGTGCCAGCAGTACCAGGGACACTGAAGCTTTCTTT
CDR3: CASSTRDTEAFF

D: NA
V: TRBV5-8
size: once
J: TRBJ1-1
DNA: TGTGCCAGCAGCTTGGGGTCAGAAAACACTGAAGCTTTCTTT
CDR3: CASSLGSENTEAFF

D: TRBD1
V: TRBV6-5
size: few
J: TRBJ1-3
DNA: TGTGCCAGCAGTTACTCGGGGGACAGTTCAGGAAACACCATATATTTT
CDR3: CASSYSGDSSGNTIYF

D: TRBD2
V: TRBV20-1
size: NA
J: TRBJ2-7
DNA: TGCAGTGCTAGGGACGGGGGGTTGTACGAGCAGTACTTC
CDR3: CSARDGGLYEQYF

D: NA
V: TRBV4-2
size: few
J: TRBJ2-2
DNA: TGTGCCAGCAGCCAAGATGGGGTAGCCGGGGAGCTGTTTTTT
CDR3: CASSQDGVAGELFF

D: NA
V: TRBV7-6
size: NA
J: TRBJ2-3
DNA: TGTGCCAGCAGCCCAGCGGCCCATTCTAGCACAGATACGCAGTATTTT
CDR3: CASSPAAHSSTDTQYF

D: NA
V: TRBV5-1
size: many
J: TRBJ2-1
DNA: TGCGCCAGCAGCTTGGCGGGCCCCCTGGGGTTCTTC
CDR3: CASSLAGPLGFF

D: NA
V: TRBV4-3
size: few
J: TRBJ2-6
DNA: TGCGCCAGCAGCCGGGTCTCTGGGGCCAACGTCCTGACTTTC
CDR3: CASSRVSGANVLTF

D: TRBD2
V: TRBV7-2
size: few
J: TRBJ2-3
DNA: TGTGCCAGCAGCCGTGATGGACTAGCGGGGGGGCCGGTCACAGATACGCAGTATTTT
CDR3: CASSRDGLAGGPVTDTQYF

D: NA
V: TRBV5-4
size: NA
J: TRBJ2-1
DNA: TGTGCCAGCACCCTGGTTGAGCAGTTCTTC
CDR3: CASTLVEQFF

D: TRBD1
V: TRBV5-1
size: few
J: TRBJ2-6
DNA: TGCGCCAGCAGCTTCACTTCGGGACAGAGCTCTGGGGCCAACGTCCTGACTTTC
CDR3: CASSFTSGQSSGANVLTF

D: NA
V: TRBV12-3/TRBV12-4
size: NA
J: TRBJ2-5
DNA: TGTGCCAGCAGTTTCATCGGGACAAGGGCCGCCAGGGGGGCCCAGTACTTC
CDR3: CASSFIGTRAARGAQYF

D: TRBD2
V: TRBV5-4
size: NA
J: TRBJ2-2
DNA: TGTGCCAGCAGTTGGGGGACTAGCGGGGCGCGGGTCACCGGGGAGCTGTTTTTT
CDR3: CASSWGTSGARVTGELFF

D: NA
V: TRBV5-1
size: many
J: TRBJ2-3
DNA: TGCGCCAGCAGTTCGGAGTCTCCGCCAGATACGCAGTATTTT
CDR3: CASSSESPPDTQYF

D: NA
V: TRBV7-9
size: few
J: TRBJ2-1
DNA: TGTGCCAGCAGTCGGACAGACAATGAGCAGTTCTTC
CDR3: CASSRTDNEQFF

D: NA
V: TRBV4-1
size: NA
J: TRBJ2-7
DNA: TGCGCCAGCAGCCGGGCCCTCACCTACGAGCAGTACTTC
CDR3: CASSRALTYEQYF

D: NA
V: TRBV5-1
size: NA
J: TRBJ2-1
DNA: TGCGCCAGCAGCTTGATCCCGAACAGGGATGAGCAGTTCTTC
CDR3: CASSLIPNRDEQFF

D: NA
V: TRBV11-2
size: NA
J: TRBJ1-2
DNA: TGTGCCAGCAGCTTAGGCCCCCTCAGGGTTATTGGCTACACCTTC
CDR3: CASSLGPLRVIGYTF

D: TRBD1
V: TRBV29-1
size: NA
J: TRBJ1-5
DNA: TGCAGCGTTGTGGGGGACAGGGACAATCAGCCCCAGCATTTT
CDR3: CSVVGDRDNQPQHF

D: TRBD1
V: TRBV20-1
size: few
J: TRBJ2-3
DNA: TGCAGTGCTAGACCGGGGACAGGCGTGGATACGCAGTATTTT
CDR3: CSARPGTGVDTQYF

D: NA
V: TRBV6-5
size: NA
J: TRBJ1-5
DNA: TGTGCCAGCAGCCCCTTCAGCATGGGGGGTCAGCCCCAGCATTTT
CDR3: CASSPFSMGGQPQHF

D: NA
V: TRBV7-2
size: few
J: TRBJ1-1
DNA: TGTGCAAGTATACGAAGGAGGAACACTGAAGCTTTCTTT
CDR3: CASIRRRNTEAFF

D: NA
V: TRBV7-2
size: once
J: TRBJ1-1
DNA: TGTGCCAGCAGCTTGGTAGGGGCTGAAGCTTTCTTT
CDR3: CASSLVGAEAFF

D: NA
V: TRBV12-3/TRBV12-4
size: few
J: TRBJ1-4
DNA: TGTGCCAGCAGCCCACAAATGTTAACTAATGAAAAACTGTTTTTT
CDR3: CASSPQMLTNEKLFF

D: NA
V: TRBV6-6
size: NA
J: TRBJ1-6
DNA: TGTGCCAGCAGTTACAGAGGGTTAAATTCACCCCTCCACTTT
CDR3: CASSYRGLNSPLHF

D: NA
V: TRBV7-2
size: few
J: TRBJ1-4
DNA: TGTGCCAGCAGCCTGCTGACAGGTCGAAATGAAAAACTGTTTTTT
CDR3: CASSLLTGRNEKLFF

D: NA
V: TRBV5-1
size: NA
J: TRBJ2-1
DNA: TGCGCCAGCAGCCTGGGTCACGCATACAATGAGCAGTTCTTC
CDR3: CASSLGHAYNEQFF

D: NA
V: TRBV5-1
size: NA
J: TRBJ2-1
DNA: TGCGCCAGCAGCTTGGGTGGAGGACTTAATGAGCAGTTCTTC
CDR3: CASSLGGGLNEQFF

D: NA
V: TRBV24-1
size: few
J: TRBJ2-2
DNA: TGTGCCACCAGTGACCTAAGCACCGGGGAGCTGTTTTTT
CDR3: CATSDLSTGELFF

D: NA
V: TRBV29-1
size: NA
J: TRBJ2-1
DNA: TGCAGCGTTGGACCCAGGGACAATGAGCAGTTCTTC
CDR3: CSVGPRDNEQFF

D: NA
V: TRBV27
size: many
J: TRBJ2-7
DNA: TGTGCCAGCAGTTTAAAACCGCAAAGCTCCTACGAGCAGTACTTC
CDR3: CASSLKPQSSYEQYF

D: NA
V: TRBV20-1
size: few
J: TRBJ1-5
DNA: TGCAGTGCTATGGCAGGGAACGTTATTCAGCCCCAGCATTTT
CDR3: CSAMAGNVIQPQHF

D: NA
V: TRBV7-3
size: NA
J: TRBJ1-3
DNA: TGTGCCAGCAGCTTAACGGGGGGACCTGGAAACACCATATATTTT
CDR3: CASSLTGGPGNTIYF

D: NA
V: TRBV12-3/TRBV12-4
size: NA
J: TRBJ2-2
DNA: TGTGCCACGGATCTAGGGGGTTTCACCGGGGAGCTGTTTTTT
CDR3: CATDLGGFTGELFF

D: TRBD1
V: TRBV2
size: few
J: TRBJ2-1
DNA: TGTGCCAGCAGTGGGCACCGGGGACAGTCCACCTACAATGAGCAGTTCTTC
CDR3: CASSGHRGQSTYNEQFF

D: TRBD2
V: TRBV3-1
size: few
J: TRBJ2-5
DNA: TGTGCCAGCAGCCAAGACCTCTCTAGCGGGGGGTACTTC
CDR3: CASSQDLSSGGYF

D: TRBD1
V: TRBV27
size: NA
J: TRBJ2-3
DNA: TGTGCCAGCAGACGAGGGGGCTCATCGGGCACAGATACGCAGTATTTT
CDR3: CASRRGGSSGTDTQYF

D: NA
V: TRBV5-4
size: few
J: TRBJ1-3
DNA: TGTGCCAGCAGCCCCCCGGAGGGAACAGGAAACACCATATATTTT
CDR3: CASSPPEGTGNTIYF

D: TRBD1
V: TRBV24-1
size: few
J: TRBJ2-5
DNA: TGTGCCACCAGTGATTTAATCCGGGACAGGGGACGGCAGACCCAGTACTTC
CDR3: CATSDLIRDRGRQTQYF

D: NA
V: TRBV4-1
size: NA
J: TRBJ2-3
DNA: TGCGCCAGCAGCCGCGCTGGTAGCGGAGGCACAGATACGCAGTATTTT
CDR3: CASSRAGSGGTDTQYF

D: NA
V: TRBV2
size: few
J: TRBJ1-6
DNA: TGTGCCAGCAGTCGCAGGGATTCACCCCTCCACTTT
CDR3: CASSRRDSPLHF

D: TRBD2
V: TRBV9
size: NA
J: TRBJ2-5
DNA: TGTGCCAGCAGCGTATTGGGGACTAACCAAGAGACCCAGTACTTC
CDR3: CASSVLGTNQETQYF

D: NA
V: TRBV5-1
size: few
J: TRBJ1-6
DNA: TGCGCCAGCAGCCGGAGTGGGCCCAGCTCCTATAATTCACCCCTCCACTTT
CDR3: CASSRSGPSSYNSPLHF

D: NA
V: TRBV5-1
size: NA
J: TRBJ1-5
DNA: TGCGCCAGCAGCCTCCTAGGAGGCGGGGGCCCTAATCAGCCCCAGCATTTT
CDR3: CASSLLGGGGPNQPQHF

D: NA
V: TRBV5-1
size: few
J: TRBJ2-3
DNA: TGCGCCAGCAGCTTAAACAGCCCTAGCACAGATACGCAGTATTTT
CDR3: CASSLNSPSTDTQYF

D: NA
V: TRBV10-3
size: few
J: TRBJ1-5
DNA: TGTGCCATCCGATCACAATCCAATCAGCCCCAGCATTTT
CDR3: CAIRSQSNQPQHF

D: NA
V: TRBV7-2
size: few
J: TRBJ1-1
DNA: TGTGCCAGCAGCTCATCCCACAGGAACACTGAAGCTTTCTTT
CDR3: CASSSSHRNTEAFF